This T cell receptor beta chain stems from a study of blood T cell repertoires in COVID-19. Background on the study: Sources were T cells, B-cell-depleted T cells, or PBMCs; the material itself was cDNA or gDNA.

Libraries were prepared by immunoSEQ multiplex PCR; TCRdb keeps only in-frame clonotypes and omits some of them. The table has about 220,000 clones, 65% to 85% seen once. The CDR3 consists of 16 residues. The germline V gene encodes CDR1 SGHRS and CDR2 YFSETQ. Trimming removed 0 bases from V and 5 bases from J; junction bases left unmatched: 4. Material: peripheral blood. The receptor comes from a human donor in a cohort sampled during active COVID-19. This sequence joins TRBV5-1 and TRBJ2-2; the match to TRBD2 covers 10 bases. The DNA for the CDR3 is TGCGCCAGCAGCTTGGTAGCGGGAGGAGAGACCGGGGAGCTGTTTTTT. Residues: CASSLVAGGETGELFF.